The 2 T cell receptor beta chains reported below all come from one sample, sequenced in a study of T cell responses to AZD1222 COVID-19 vaccine. Method: immunoSEQ multiplex PCR; TCRdb's copy keeps in-frame clones and lacks some. Here the sample spans 130,000 to 150,000 clones, about 90% being singletons. The input for sequencing was peripheral blood, taken on day 0 of MenACWY control vaccination. The receptors come from an adult in good health.

The chain is built from TRBV10-3 and TRBJ1-3; 7 bases match TRBD1. J gave up 11 bases and V 6 bases, and 7 bases lay outside the gene matches. The germline CDR1 and CDR2 sequences are ENHRY and SYGVKD. The CDR3 totals 12 residues. The CDR3 spells CAISADRMAIYF. The CDR3 bases are TGTGCCATCAGCGCGGACAGGATGGCCATATATTTT.

The chain carries TRBV7-9 and TRBJ2-3; the D gene is possibly TRBD2 (5 bases). The germline gives CDR1 SEHNR, CDR2 FQNEAQ (reference sequence). V dropped 1 base and J dropped 4 bases, with 9 bases sitting between them. The CDR3 runs 14 residues. The CDR3 nucleotides are TGTGCCAGCAGCTTAGGGACTGCCTCAGATACGCAGTATTTT. Protein: CASSLGTASDTQYF.